The 3 T cell receptor beta chains below were found in one sample sequenced in a study of technical replicates of blood from a handful of donors. Sequencing was performed with immunoSEQ multiplex PCR; in TCRdb, only in-frame clones are kept and a portion is missing. Of tens of thousands of clones listed, around 94% are singletons. Input material: T cells isolated from PBMCs. These receptor sequences come from a human donor in good health.

The chain uses TRBV6-5 and TRBJ1-2; TRBD1 agrees at 10 bases. V lost 8 bases to trimming and J lost 4 bases; unmatched junction nucleotides: 10. This CDR3 region has 15 residues. Germline-derived CDR1 and CDR2 are MNHEY and SVGAGI. The CDR3 DNA sequence: TGTGCCAGCGGAACGACAGGGGGCGAGGGCTATGGCTACACCTTC. It encodes CASGTTGGEGYGYTF.

The chain links TRBV10-3 to TRBJ2-2; 9 nucleotides line up with TRBD2. CDR1 is ENHRY and CDR2 is SYGVKD in the germline V gene. Trimming removed 3 bases from V and 7 bases from J; junction bases left unmatched: 9. The CDR3 is 16 residues long. The CDR3 here is CAISEEQREASGELFF. In nucleotides, the CDR3 is TGTGCCATCAGTGAAGAGCAGCGGGAGGCAAGCGGGGAGCTGTTTTTT.

In regard to this clone: One junction end does not reproduce the germline sequence, and a read error may be involved. The chain combines TRBV29-1 with TRBJ1-2; 7 bases map to TRBD1. There are 11 residues in the CDR3. Germline V gene lookup returns CDR1 SQVTM and CDR2 ANQGSEA. CDR3 DNA sequence: TGCAGCGTTAGACAGGGTCAGGGGGTCCTCTTC. Protein product: CSVRQGQGVLF.